This T cell receptor (beta chain) was captured by sequencing in a study of read filtering for tumor transcriptome and immune sequencing. This library used approximately 390 ng RNA and molecular barcoded adaptors spanning alpha/delta and beta/gamma chains. TCRdb re-analysed the reads in MiXCR, keeping a single row per CDR3 protein. The repertoire includes tens of thousands of distinct CDR3 sequences, about 20% of them detected once, and about a sixth sits in the top ten. The germline gives CDR1 SGHDT, CDR2 YYEEEE. V lost 2 bases to trimming and J lost 5 bases, with 14 bases between them. This CDR3 has 15 amino acids. There are many counts of this clonotype.

This chain uses TRBV5-6 with TRBJ2-1, with D unresolved. The TCR was taken from a donor aged 40 or over with multiple myeloma. Sequenced material: a population of CD138-negative cells sorted from bone marrow. The CDR3 sequence is CASSLPPQIDNEQFF. The CDR3 DNA reads as TGTGCCAGCAGCTTACCCCCGCAAATCGACAATGAGCAGTTCTTC.